The T cell receptor (beta chain) under discussion was sequenced for a study of T cell responses to AZD1222 COVID-19 vaccine. Study-wide points: Increases in Spike-specific TCR breadth and depth were seen after two AZD1222 doses.

Clones were read by immunoSEQ multiplex PCR, and TCRdb kept only the in-frame ones, dropping some. Altogether some 140,000 clones are present, less than 90% being singletons, with the ten largest covering around 3%. Germline CDR1 and CDR2: SGHDT and YYEEEE. CDR3 size: 14 residues. J was trimmed by 2 bases and V by 6 bases; bases with no gene match: 6. On this clone: The antigen remains undetermined.

The rearrangement links TRBV5-6 to TRBJ2-7; 9 bases fit TRBD1. This material consisted of peripheral blood, taken on day 0 of AZD1222 vaccination. The sequence came from an adult in good health. The CDR3: CASILQGAPYEQYF. The CDR3 DNA reads as TGTGCCAGCATCTTACAGGGGGCCCCCTACGAGCAGTACTTC.